A single sample gave rise to the 29 T cell receptor beta chains below, sequenced in a study of spatial heterogeneity in lung cancer. TCRdb fed the 5' RACE reads into MiXCR, producing one record per CDR3 protein. The sample has approximately 39,000 distinct CDR3 sequences; 4.5% to 6% are singletons. The time point was: sample taken at primary tumor resection. Material for sequencing was whole RNA from tumor, nontumor lung or frozen PBMC, left unsorted. The sequenced sample was PBMCs, obtained at surgery. Source of these receptors: a male donor with early-stage non-small cell lung cancer.

This clonotype was picked up a small number of times. J is TRBJ1-6 and V is TRBV3-1; TRBD1 matches 9 bases. Germline values: CDR1 LGHDT, CDR2 YNNKEL (reference sequence). This CDR3 is 16 amino acids long. V shed 4 bases, J shed 7 bases, and the junction held 8 bases outside the gene matches. The CDR3 is CASSPRLGTGNSPLHF. The CDR3 coding sequence is TGTGCCAGCAGCCCCCGACTTGGGACAGGGAATTCACCCCTCCACTTT.

This clonotype was counted many times. The chain couples TRBV2 to TRBJ1-2; perhaps TRBD1 as D (6 bases). The germline V gene has CDR1 SNHLY and CDR2 FYNNEI. V dropped 6 bases and J dropped 8 bases, with 19 bases sitting between them. The CDR3 length is 14 residues. The CDR3 DNA is TGTGCCAGCAGGCAGGCACAGGGAGCGCCCGGCTACACCTTC. This codes for CASRQAQGAPGYTF.

CDR3 coding DNA: TGCGCCAGTCAGGTCATATCAAACTACAATGAGCAGTTCTTC. Translation: CASQVISNYNEQFF. The chain carries TRBV5-1 and TRBJ2-1; D is unclear. The CDR3 is 14 amino acids. Trimming took 8 bases from V and 3 from J, leaving 15 bases between them. Germline CDR1 SGHRS, CDR2 YFSETQ. Using reference TRBV5-1 and TRBJ2-1 for the parts outside the CDR3, the full variable domain is KAGVTQTPRYLIKTRGQQVTLSCSPISGHRSVSWYQQTPGQGLQFLFEYFSETQRNKGNFPGRFSGRQFSNSRSEMNVSTLELGDSALYLCASQVISNYNEQFFGPGTRLTVL.

This clonotype was counted ten times or more. A read error may account for a junction end that differs from germline. The chain carries TRBV7-7 and TRBJ2-3, with a possible D match to TRBD1 (6 bases). There are 14 residues in the CDR3. CDR1 is SSHAT and CDR2 is FNYEAQ in the germline V gene (reference sequence). The CDR3 loop is CASSKGRGQDTQYF. The DNA for the CDR3 is TGTGCTAGCAGCAAAGGAAGGGGACAAGATACGCAGTATTTT.

CDR3 residues: CASRRGGTGVGANVLTF. In DNA form, the CDR3 reads TGCGCCAGCAGGAGGGGGGGGACAGGGGTCGGGGCCAACGTCCTGACTTTC. V gene TRBV10-2 combines with J gene TRBJ2-6, with 10 nucleotides matching TRBD1. Germline V gene data show CDR1 as WSHSY and CDR2 as SAAADI. The length of the CDR3 is 17 residues. With V trimmed by 6 bases and J by 4 bases, 9 bases remained unmatched.

This clonotype was counted only a few times. The chain employs TRBV25-1 and TRBJ1-4; D remains unclear. V was pared by 3 bases and J by 3 bases, with 8 bases between. The CDR3 is 14 amino acids. From germline, CDR1 is MGHDK and CDR2 SYGVNS. The CDR3 sequence: CASSETRANEKLFF. The CDR3 DNA reads TGTGCCAGCAGTGAGACACGAGCTAATGAAAAACTGTTTTTT.

The table lists this clonotype with many counts. The chain uses TRBV20-1 and TRBJ2-7; 9 nucleotides line up with TRBD2. This CDR3 is 16 amino acids long. Germline loops: CDR1 DFQATT, CDR2 SNEGSKA (reference sequence). The V and J ends lost 6 bases and 5 bases, in that order; junction bases with no gene match: 17. The CDR3 nucleotides are TGCAGTGCCCCTCGACTAGCGGTACTCCAACCCCACGAGCAGTACTTC. As protein: CSAPRLAVLQPHEQYF.

J is TRBJ1-1 and V is TRBV27; D possibly corresponds to TRBD1 (5 bases). Germline V gene sequence: CDR1 MNHEY, CDR2 SMNVEV (reference sequence). V shed 8 bases and J shed 7 bases, with 11 bases lying between them. This CDR3 contains 11 residues. The CDR3 here is CASRRQGEAFF. The CDR3, as DNA: TGTGCCAGCCGAAGGCAGGGTGAAGCTTTCTTT.

This clonotype was counted at least ten times. The CDR3 DNA reads TGTGCCAGCAGCATACAGGGGTTCGGGGAGCTGTTTTTT. Protein sequence: CASSIQGFGELFF. The V call is TRBV5-4, the J call TRBJ2-2; 7 bases fit TRBD1. The CDR3 is made up of 13 amino acids. V was clipped by 4 bases and J by 7 bases; unmatched bases: 4. Per germline, CDR1 SGHNT and CDR2 YYREEE (reference sequence).

By proportion, this clonotype is medium-sized. V usage is TRBV28 and J usage is TRBJ2-4, with 7 nucleotides matching TRBD1. V was clipped by 4 bases and J by 8 bases; unmatched bases: 8. In germline, CDR1 is MDHEN, CDR2 SYDVKM. This CDR3 is 14 amino acids long. The CDR3 protein is CASSSRQGWDIQYF. The CDR3 nucleotides are TGTGCCAGCAGTTCTCGACAGGGCTGGGACATTCAGTACTTC.

This clonotype is labeled as medium-sized. The chain joins TRBV28 to TRBJ2-4; no firm D call. V was clipped by 6 bases and J by 3 bases, with 9 bases between them. The CDR3 totals 13 residues. CDR1 is MDHEN, CDR2 SYDVKM, per germline. The CDR3 region has the DNA TGTGCCAGCAGCTTGCGGAGCAAAAACATTCAGTACTTC. Its translation is CASSLRSKNIQYF.

This clonotype was found many times. This chain links TRBV30 with TRBJ2-1, with a possible D match to TRBD1 (6 bases). The CDR3 totals 11 residues. V was shortened by 5 bases and J by 5 bases, with 7 bases between the two germline ends. Germline-derived CDR1 and CDR2 are GTSNPN and SVGIG (reference sequence). CDR3 region: CAWGQNNEQFF. The CDR3, as DNA: TGTGCCTGGGGACAGAACAATGAGCAGTTCTTC.

This clonotype was picked up a small number of times. The J gene is TRBJ2-5, the V gene TRBV5-6; possibly TRBD1 or TRBD2 for D (5 bases each). The CDR3 is made up of 14 amino acids. Trimming took off 3 bases at V and 2 bases at J, with 11 bases between the two ends. Germline CDR1 reads SGHDT; CDR2 reads YYEEEE. CDR3 nucleotide sequence: TGTGCCAGCAGCTGGGACGGACGTCAAGAGACCCAGTACTTC. It is translated as CASSWDGRQETQYF.

This clonotype has ten or more counts. The chain couples TRBV3-1 to TRBJ2-6; TRBD1 might be the D (6 bases). This CDR3 contains 17 residues. Germline loops: CDR1 LGHDT, CDR2 YNNKEL (reference sequence). With 5 bases removed from V and 0 bases from J, the gap between germline ends came to 14 bases. Here the CDR3 reads CASSFGQSFSGANVLTF. The CDR3 DNA is TGTGCCAGCAGCTTCGGACAGAGCTTCTCTGGGGCCAACGTCCTGACTTTC.

This clonotype was recorded many times. The chain carries TRBV28 and TRBJ2-3; 7 nucleotides align to TRBD1. The CDR3 is 13 residues long. Germline CDR1 MDHEN, CDR2 SYDVKM. V gave up 6 bases and J gave up 3 bases; unmatched junction bases: 3. The CDR3 bases are TGTGCCAGCAGGCAACAGGGGACAGATACGCAGTATTTT. The encoded protein is CASRQQGTDTQYF.

The chain is built from TRBV10-3 and TRBJ1-1; no clear D. V was pared by 0 bases and J by 4 bases, with 9 bases between. Germline V CDR1 and CDR2: ENHRY, SYGVKD. This CDR3 is 14 amino acids long. The CDR3, as DNA: TGTGCCATCAGTGAGTCGATGGCTACCACTGAAGCTTTCTTT. Its protein product is CAISESMATTEAFF.

This clonotype showed up just a few times. The CDR3 region has the DNA TGTGCCAGCAGCCAAGAGACGGGACCCATCGTCTATGGCTACACCTTC. This codes for CASSQETGPIVYGYTF. V and J are TRBV3-1 and TRBJ1-2; D possibly corresponds to TRBD1 (5 bases). This CDR3 is 16 amino acids long. Germline V gene data show CDR1 as LGHDT and CDR2 as YNNKEL (reference sequence). The V end lost 0 bases, the J end lost 4 bases, and 15 bases lay between the germline ends.

In regard to this clonotype: Just one base apart from a much larger clone, this may be a read error. This chain's CDR3 is CASSVDFNSHLHF. DNA of the CDR3: TGTGCCAGCAGCGTTGACTTTAATTCACACCTCCACTTT. The rearrangement links TRBV9 to TRBJ1-6; D is ambiguous. CDR1 is SGDLS and CDR2 is YYNGEE in the germline V gene. The CDR3 runs to 13 residues.

This clonotype was seen only a few times. The chain recombines TRBV5-1 with TRBJ1-1; the D is unclear. CDR3 length: 13 amino acids. The V gene's germline CDR1 is SGHRS and CDR2 YFSETQ. V was clipped by 2 bases and J by 5 bases, with 10 bases between them. CDR3 nucleotides: TGCGCCAGCAGCTTTGACCCGTGGACTGAAGCTTTCTTT. It translates to CASSFDPWTEAFF.

This clonotype was found a few times. The chain is built from TRBV11-2 and TRBJ2-7; perhaps D is TRBD1 or TRBD2 (5 bases each). This CDR3 comprises 16 residues. CDR1 is SGHAT and CDR2 is FQNNGV in the germline V gene. V was trimmed by 3 bases and J by 0 bases, leaving 15 bases between them. The CDR3 coding sequence is TGTGCCAGCAGCTTTAGCTCCCGGGGCAGCTCCTACGAGCAGTACTTC. Protein product: CASSFSSRGSSYEQYF.

Comments on this clonotype: It may be a read error: a sequence one base away is much more abundant. The J gene is TRBJ2-5, the V gene TRBV9; D might be TRBD2 (5 bases). The CDR3 has 13 amino acids. Looked up from germline, CDR1 is SGDLS and CDR2 is YYNGEE. CDR3 sequence reads: CVSSSDFYETQYF. The CDR3 DNA sequence: TGTGTCAGCAGTTCGGACTTCTATGAGACCCAGTACTTC.

The table lists this clonotype with many counts. V gene TRBV24-1 combines with J gene TRBJ2-3; D is unclear. Germline V lookup: CDR1 KGHDR, CDR2 SFDVKD. The V end was cut by 3 bases, the J end by 2 bases, with 8 bases between. The CDR3 runs to 14 residues. The CDR3 reads CATSDRAATDTQYF. CDR3 DNA sequence: TGTGCCACCAGTGATCGGGCGGCCACAGATACGCAGTATTTT.

In its sample, this clonotype was seen many times. The CDR3 reads CASSPHGRGEDTQYF. The CDR3 region has the DNA TGTGCCAGCAGTCCCCATGGACGGGGGGAAGATACGCAGTATTTT. The V and J genes are TRBV6-5 and TRBJ2-3, with 7 bases aligning to TRBD2. V dropped 5 bases and J dropped 5; count of bases not matched to a gene: 10. Germline-derived CDR1 and CDR2 are MNHEY and SVGAGI. The CDR3 spans 15 residues.

This clonotype was observed at least ten times. V is TRBV6-2 or TRBV6-3 and J is TRBJ1-5; no clear D gene. Germline loops: CDR1 MNHEY, CDR2 SVGEGT. The CDR3 has 13 amino acids. V was pared by 6 bases and J by 5 bases, with 11 bases between. CDR3 nucleotide sequence: TGTGCCAGCAGCACAGAAGCGGATCAGCCCCAGCATTTT. Encoded protein: CASSTEADQPQHF.

The chain is built from TRBV7-2 and TRBJ1-4, with D possibly TRBD1 on 5 matching bases. V was clipped by 5 bases and J by 3 bases, with 25 bases between them. Germline CDR1 reads SGHTA; CDR2 reads FQGNSA. The CDR3 has 19 residues. CDR3 amino acids: CASSPIGRGDLNSNEKLFF. The CDR3 DNA sequence: TGTGCCAGCAGCCCCATTGGGAGGGGCGATTTAAATTCTAATGAAAAACTGTTTTTT.

At least ten counts were recorded for this clonotype. The J gene is TRBJ1-4, the V gene TRBV6-5; D gene ambiguous. Trimming pared 2 bases from V and 0 bases from J, leaving 10 bases between. Per germline, CDR1 MNHEY and CDR2 SVGAGI. This CDR3 is 16 amino acids long. CDR3 sequence (DNA): TGTGCCAGCAGTTACGAGGGAGGGACAACTAATGAAAAACTGTTTTTT. Its translation: CASSYEGGTTNEKLFF.

This clonotype has ten or more counts. The chain is built from TRBV30 and TRBJ1-2; D unresolved. Trimming stripped 5 bases from V and 7 bases from J, with 8 bases between. CDR1 GTSNPN and CDR2 SVGIG come from the germline V gene (reference sequence). The CDR3 consists of 10 residues. The CDR3 nucleotides are TGTGCCTGGGAAAGATCTGGCTACACCTTC. Amino acid sequence: CAWERSGYTF.

This clonotype was picked up many times. The chain is built from TRBV12-3 or TRBV12-4 and TRBJ1-1, with 11 bases identical to TRBD1. Germline trimming cut 4 bases from V and 0 bases from J; bases unmatched to any gene: 4. This CDR3 comprises 16 residues. The CDR3 DNA follows: TGTGCCAGCAGTTCGGACAGGGGGCGGGTGAACACTGAAGCTTTCTTT. Amino acid sequence: CASSSDRGRVNTEAFF.

This clonotype was observed a handful of times. The chain joins TRBV18 to TRBJ1-5; TRBD1 matches at 9 bases. CDR3 length: 18 residues. J was trimmed by 6 bases and V by 0 bases; bases with no gene match: 12. CDR1 KGHSH and CDR2 LQKENI come from the germline V gene. The CDR3 DNA is TGTGCCAGCTCACCACCCTTATCCGGGACAGGGAGGTCTCAGCCCCAGCATTTT. Protein sequence: CASSPPLSGTGRSQPQHF.